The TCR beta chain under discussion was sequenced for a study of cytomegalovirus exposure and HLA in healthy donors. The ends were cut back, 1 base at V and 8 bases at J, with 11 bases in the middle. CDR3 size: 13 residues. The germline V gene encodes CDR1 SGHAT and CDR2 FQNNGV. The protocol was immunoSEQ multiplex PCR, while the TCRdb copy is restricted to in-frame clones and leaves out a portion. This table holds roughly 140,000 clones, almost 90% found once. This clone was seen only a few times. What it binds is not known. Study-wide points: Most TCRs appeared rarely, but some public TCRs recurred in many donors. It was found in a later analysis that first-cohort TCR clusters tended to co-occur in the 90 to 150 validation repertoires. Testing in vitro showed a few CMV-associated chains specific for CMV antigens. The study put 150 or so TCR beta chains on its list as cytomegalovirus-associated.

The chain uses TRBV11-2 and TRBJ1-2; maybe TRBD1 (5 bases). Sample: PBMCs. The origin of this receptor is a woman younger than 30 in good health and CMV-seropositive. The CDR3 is CASSLGRGAGYTF. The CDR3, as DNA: TGTGCCAGCAGCTTAGGAAGGGGCGCCGGCTACACCTTC.